A single sample gave rise to the 25 T cell receptor beta chains below, sequenced in a study of technical replicates of blood from a few donors. Repertoires were generated with immunoSEQ multiplex PCR, while TCRdb's copy carries only in-frame clones and drops some. The sample lists about 88,000 clones, about nine tenths occurring once. The material sequenced was T cells isolated from PBMCs. The receptors were gathered from a human donor in good health.

The chain joins TRBV6-1 to TRBJ2-5; D is possibly TRBD1 (5 bases). Trimming removed 0 bases at V and 4 bases at J, with 12 bases between. Germline assignment: CDR1 MNHNS and CDR2 SASEGT. This CDR3 contains 15 residues. CDR3 region: CASSEARARVETQYF. In DNA, the CDR3 is TGTGCCAGCAGTGAAGCCAGGGCCCGTGTAGAGACCCAGTACTTC.

The CDR3, as DNA: TGCGCCAGCAGCTTGTACGGGGGAGATACGCAGTATTTT. Residues: CASSLYGGDTQYF. The V call is TRBV5-1, the J call TRBJ2-3; a weak D match, TRBD2 (6 bases). The germline V gene encodes CDR1 SGHRS and CDR2 YFSETQ. CDR3 size: 13 residues. V lost 1 base and J lost 5, with 8 bases in between.

The chain links TRBV28 to TRBJ1-2, with 8 bases lining up with TRBD1. V was clipped by 1 base and J by 3 bases; unmatched bases: 16. CDR1 and CDR2 from the germline V gene are MDHEN and SYDVKM. This CDR3 has 19 amino acids. CDR3 sequence (DNA): TGTGCCAGCAGTTTATATCTTCGGACAGGGATAGAAAAAGACTATGGCTACACCTTC. It translates to CASSLYLRTGIEKDYGYTF.

The V call is TRBV18, the J call TRBJ2-5, with D uncertain. The CDR3 sequence is 15 residues long. Germline-derived CDR1 and CDR2 are KGHSH and LQKENI. Trimming cost V 6 bases and J 0 bases, with 14 bases left between them. Written as DNA, the CDR3 is TGTGCCAGCTCTAAAACACCGTCGTACCAAGAGACCCAGTACTTC. Translating gives CASSKTPSYQETQYF.

The CDR3 loop reads CASSPAGTGELFF. The CDR3 DNA reads as TGCGCCAGCAGCCCGGCGGGTACCGGGGAGCTGTTTTTT. The chain has TRBV5-1 and TRBJ2-2; weak D call: TRBD2 (5 bases). CDR1 and CDR2 from the germline V gene are SGHRS and YFSETQ. V was clipped by 4 bases and J by 5 bases, with 9 bases between them. CDR3 length equals 13 residues. The full variable domain, with the rest looked up from reference TRBV5-1 and TRBJ2-2, is KAGVTQTPRYLIKTRGQQVTLSCSPISGHRSVSWYQQTPGQGLQFLFEYFSETQRNKGNFPGRFSGRQFSNSRSEMNVSTLELGDSALYLCASSPAGTGELFFGEGSRLTVL.

The chain has TRBV5-1 and TRBJ2-3; D is ambiguous. This CDR3 spans 16 amino acids. Germline CDR1 and CDR2: SGHRS and YFSETQ. The V end was cut by 3 bases, the J end by 5 bases, with 19 bases between. As DNA, the CDR3 is TGCGCCAGCAGCTCCCGTTCACAGTTAAGCCTAGATACGCAGTATTTT. It translates to CASSSRSQLSLDTQYF.

The chain uses TRBV7-9 and TRBJ1-5; no clear D gene. V was clipped by 1 base and J by 4 bases, with 14 bases between them. The CDR3 has 16 amino acids. The germline gives CDR1 SEHNR, CDR2 FQNEAQ (reference sequence). CDR3 nucleotide sequence: TGTGCCAGCAGCTTAGGCTCTTGGTCAGAAAATCAGCCCCAGCATTTT. This codes for CASSLGSWSENQPQHF.

This chain connects TRBV29-1 to TRBJ1-5; D is possibly TRBD1 (6 bases). V dropped 6 bases and J dropped 3 bases, with 9 bases sitting between them. The CDR3 has 12 amino acids. Germline assignment: CDR1 SQVTM and CDR2 ANQGSEA. CDR3 sequence: CSVGAPNQPQHF. The CDR3 nucleotides are TGCAGCGTGGGGGCTCCCAATCAGCCCCAGCATTTT.

This rearrangement joins TRBV7-8 to TRBJ2-1, with 13 bases lining up with TRBD2. V gave up 2 bases and J gave up 4 bases; unmatched junction bases: 5. CDR1 SGHVS and CDR2 FQNEAQ come from the germline V gene. The CDR3 consists of 17 residues. CDR3 nucleotides: TGTGCCAGCAGCTTAAGACTAGCGGGGGGACATTACAATGAGCAGTTCTTC. Amino acid sequence: CASSLRLAGGHYNEQFF.

The chain couples TRBV7-9 to TRBJ2-7; 9 positions match TRBD2. The CDR3 totals 14 residues. Germline CDR1 is SEHNR and CDR2 is FQNEAQ (reference sequence). J gave up 1 base and V 6 bases, and 4 bases lay outside the gene matches. The CDR3 nucleotides read TGTGCCAGCAGACGACTAGCGGAATCCTACGAGCAGTACTTC. Translation gives CASRRLAESYEQYF.

The rearrangement uses TRBV28 and TRBJ2-5; weak D call: TRBD1 (5 bases). Between the trimmed V and J ends, which lost 3 bases and 3 bases, there was a span of 17 bases. Per the germline V gene, CDR1 is MDHEN and CDR2 is SYDVKM. The length of the CDR3 is 16 residues. DNA of the CDR3: TGTGCCAGCAGTTTCCGCCCCCAGGGCGAGAAAGAGACCCAGTACTTC. Its translation: CASSFRPQGEKETQYF.

This chain links TRBV29-1 with TRBJ2-1, with D possibly being TRBD2 (6 bases). V lost 4 bases, J lost 5 bases, and 9 bases lay in between. This CDR3 spans 12 amino acids. Germline CDR1 and CDR2: SQVTM and ANQGSEA. This chain's CDR3 is CSVATSHNEQFF. The CDR3 DNA reads as TGCAGCGTTGCGACTAGTCACAATGAGCAGTTCTTC.

V usage is TRBV28 and J usage is TRBJ1-1, with D unclear. V was shortened by 5 bases and J by 2 bases, with 6 bases between the two germline ends. The CDR3 consists of 12 residues. Looked up from germline, CDR1 is MDHEN and CDR2 is SYDVKM. The CDR3 DNA reads TGTGCCAGCAGTCCCTTTAACACTGAAGCTTTCTTT. Its translation is CASSPFNTEAFF.

The DNA for the CDR3 is TGTGCCTCGACGACACCTCCAGTCGAAGCTTTCTTT. This codes for CASTTPPVEAFF. The chain joins TRBV30 to TRBJ1-1; D call uncertain. V dropped 7 bases and J dropped 8 bases, with 17 bases sitting between them. The germline V gene has CDR1 GTSNPN and CDR2 SVGIG (reference sequence). There are 12 residues in the CDR3.

The V gene is TRBV7-3, the J gene TRBJ1-5; TRBD1 agrees at 8 bases. The J segment lost 0 bases and the V segment lost 2 bases, leaving 15 bases of the junction unmatched. There are 20 residues in the CDR3. CDR1 SGHTA and CDR2 FQGTGA come from the germline V gene. Here the CDR3 DNA reads TGTGCCAGCAGCTTATTTGGAGCAGGGGGCTTACTCTATAGCAATCAGCCCCAGCATTTT. Protein: CASSLFGAGGLLYSNQPQHF.

The chain carries TRBV7-9 and TRBJ1-5; tentative D call: TRBD1 (6 bases). Germline V CDR1 and CDR2: SEHNR, FQNEAQ (reference sequence). V lost 1 base to trimming and J lost 2 bases, with 15 bases between them. The CDR3 contains 17 residues. CDR3 nucleotide sequence: TGTGCCAGCAGCTTAGGGTTCCGGGGGGCGGGCAATCAGCCCCAGCATTTT. Amino acid sequence: CASSLGFRGAGNQPQHF.

The chain couples TRBV7-9 to TRBJ2-7; TRBD2 might be the D (6 bases). Trimming stripped 4 bases from V and 1 base from J, with 14 bases between. This CDR3 is built from 15 residues. Germline CDR1 and CDR2: SEHNR and FQNEAQ (reference sequence). CDR3 bases: TGTGCCAGCAGCTCTCGGGACTCGCAATCCTACGAGCAGTACTTC. Translated, it gives CASSSRDSQSYEQYF. The complete variable domain, with remaining parts taken from reference TRBV7-9 and TRBJ2-7, reads DTGVSQNPRHKITKRGQNVTFRCDPISEHNRLYWYRQTLGQGPEFLTYFQNEAQLEKSRLLSDRFSAERPKGSFSTLEIQRTEQGDSAMYLCASSSRDSQSYEQYFGPGTRLTVT.

There are a few counts of this clone. This chain connects TRBV20-1 to TRBJ1-1; D not certain. CDR1 and CDR2 from the germline V gene are DFQATT and SNEGSKA (reference sequence). Deletions cut 5 bases from V and 6 bases from J, with 7 bases between. CDR3 length: 10 residues. The CDR3 sequence is CSAASPEAFF. The CDR3, as DNA: TGCAGTGCTGCCAGTCCTGAAGCTTTCTTT.

This CDR3 is CASSEDEPRLLEQFF. CDR3 bases: TGTGCCAGCAGTGAAGACGAGCCGAGACTGCTTGAGCAGTTCTTC. The chain has TRBV2 and TRBJ2-1; no clear D gene. V was cut by 1 base and J by 9 bases, with 16 bases left in between. Germline CDR1 reads SNHLY; CDR2 reads FYNNEI. The CDR3 runs 15 residues.

This chain links TRBV28 with TRBJ2-3, with D possibly matching TRBD2 (5 bases). This CDR3 contains 13 residues. Trimming cost V 10 bases and J 4 bases, with 15 bases left between them. In germline, CDR1 is MDHEN, CDR2 SYDVKM. CDR3 protein: CAIKKTMSDTQYF. CDR3 DNA: TGTGCCATCAAAAAGACTATGTCAGATACGCAGTATTTT. Complete variable domain (other parts from reference TRBV28 and TRBJ2-3): DVKVTQSSRYLVKRTGEKVFLECVQDMDHENMFWYRQDPGLGLRLIYFSYDVKMKEKGDIPEGYSVSREKKERFSLILESASTNQTSMYLCAIKKTMSDTQYFGPGTRLTVL.

V usage is TRBV4-1 and J usage is TRBJ1-5, with D unclear. Germline V gene lookup returns CDR1 MGHRA and CDR2 YSYEKL. Trimming removed 0 bases at V and 1 base at J, with 7 bases between. This CDR3 is 15 amino acids long. The CDR3 coding sequence is TGCGCCAGCAGCCAAGAGCCGGGGAGCAATCAGCCCCAGCATTTT. This translates into CASSQEPGSNQPQHF.

The chain combines TRBV6-4 with TRBJ1-1; possible D gene TRBD1, 5 bases. CDR1 and CDR2 from the germline V gene are MRHNA and SNTAGT. The CDR3 is 14 amino acids. Trimming took 3 bases from V and 1 from J, leaving 9 bases between them. The CDR3 DNA follows: TGTGCCAGCAGTGAGTGGGGGGGGAACACTGAAGCTTTCTTT. Translation gives CASSEWGGNTEAFF.

The DNA of the CDR3 is TGTGCCAGCAGTTTCACGGACAGGGCTAACTATGGCTACACCTTC. Amino acid sequence: CASSFTDRANYGYTF. The chain uses TRBV27 and TRBJ1-2, with 8 bases lining up with TRBD1. After removal of 3 bases from V and 0 bases from J, the junction contained 3 bases not matched to a gene. The CDR3 totals 15 residues. Germline CDR1 and CDR2: MNHEY and SMNVEV (reference sequence).

This clone occurred once. V usage is TRBV10-3 and J usage is TRBJ2-3; 11 nucleotides agree with TRBD2. The CDR3 extends over 15 amino acids. Trimming removed 5 bases from V and 6 bases from J; junction bases left unmatched: 7. Germline lookup yields CDR1 ENHRY and CDR2 SYGVKD. This CDR3 reads CAISPSGGPRDTQYF. CDR3 bases: TGTGCCATCAGTCCTAGCGGGGGGCCGAGGGATACGCAGTATTTT.

This chain uses TRBV5-1 with TRBJ2-7; 9 nucleotides agree with TRBD1. Germline V gene sequence: CDR1 SGHRS, CDR2 YFSETQ. The CDR3 spans 16 residues. Unmatched junction bases numbered 10, after V lost 4 bases and J lost 2 bases. The CDR3 loop is CASSAPGQGPTYEQYF. The CDR3 DNA reads TGCGCCAGCAGCGCACCCGGACAGGGGCCCACCTACGAGCAGTACTTC.